These T cell receptor beta chains were read from a single sample in a study of blood T cell repertoires in COVID-19. Assay: immunoSEQ multiplex PCR; the TCRdb copy retains only in-frame clones and omits some. The table lists approximately 480,000 clones, roughly 89% of them singletons. Sequenced: peripheral blood. These receptors were collected from a man aged 18 to 30 with COVID-19, enrolled during active disease. Each CDR3 is given with its conserved first and last residue. D genes are given only for firm matches. Clone size is not always given. Where it is, it says once, few, many or a class for expanded clones.

D gene	clone size	J gene	V gene	CDR3 protein	CDR3 DNA
TRBD1	NA	TRBJ1-6	TRBV18	CASSGRQGAISPLHF	TGTGCCAGCTCAGGGAGACAGGGGGCGATTTCACCCCTCCACTTT
TRBD1	NA	TRBJ2-7	TRBV7-9	CASSSFRDRSYEQYF	TGTGCCAGCAGCTCATTTAGGGACAGAAGCTACGAGCAGTACTTC
TRBD2	NA	TRBJ2-1	TRBV5-6	CASSLMLAGVYEQFF	TGTGCCAGCAGCTTGATGCTAGCGGGAGTATATGAGCAGTTCTTC
TRBD2	NA	TRBJ2-3	TRBV7-6	CASSLSGGASTDTQYF	TGTGCCAGCAGCTTGAGCGGGGGTGCGTCCACAGATACGCAGTATTTT
TRBD1	NA	TRBJ1-2	TRBV19	CATETGEGGGGYTF	TGTGCCACCGAGACAGGGGAAGGAGGTGGAGGCTACACCTTC
TRBD1	NA	TRBJ2-7	TRBV7-9	CASSPLRQGRTYEQYF	TGTGCCAGCAGCCCCCTCCGACAGGGTCGGACCTACGAGCAGTACTTC
NA	few	TRBJ1-2	TRBV4-1	CASSQVQSSTYGYTF	TGCGCCAGCAGCCAAGTTCAGTCCTCCACCTATGGCTACACCTTC
NA	NA	TRBJ2-6	TRBV13	CASSPGSSGANVLTF	TGTGCCAGCAGCCCAGGGTCCTCGGGGGCCAACGTCCTGACTTTC
NA	once	TRBJ2-6	TRBV7-3	CASSPETAGANVLTF	TGTGCCAGCAGCCCGGAGACAGCGGGGGCCAACGTCCTGACTTTC
TRBD2	NA	TRBJ2-3	TRBV6-4	CASSDSSGGATDTQYF	TGTGCCAGCAGTGACTCTAGCGGGGGGGCCACAGATACGCAGTATTTT
TRBD2	NA	TRBJ2-7	TRBV9	CASSVDSRGVYEQYF	TGTGCCAGCAGCGTAGATTCCCGGGGGGTCTACGAGCAGTACTTC
TRBD1	once	TRBJ2-7	TRBV4-1	CASSQDRGQVYEQYF	TGCGCCAGCAGCCAAGACAGAGGACAGGTCTACGAGCAGTACTTC
NA	NA	TRBJ2-1	TRBV24-1	CATSDLGPGFPDNEQFF	TGTGCCACCAGTGATTTGGGGCCGGGGTTCCCAGACAATGAGCAGTTCTTC
NA	once	TRBJ2-7	TRBV18	CASSPDQLVSSEQYF	TGTGCCAGCTCACCCGACCAACTAGTATCCTCCGAGCAGTACTTC
NA	NA	TRBJ1-6	TRBV3-1/TRBV3-2	CASSQAGRYNSPLHF	TGTGCCAGCAGCCAAGCAGGCCGTTATAATTCACCCCTCCACTTT
NA	NA	TRBJ2-1	TRBV7-8	CASSLVRNNEQFF	TGTGCCAGCAGCTTAGTCAGAAACAATGAGCAGTTCTTC
NA	NA	TRBJ2-1	TRBV5-1	CASSLGPGRGSYEQFF	TGCGCCAGCAGCTTGGGCCCGGGCAGGGGATCATATGAGCAGTTCTTC
NA	NA	TRBJ2-3	TRBV2	CASSELRGRGGQYF	TGTGCCAGCAGTGAATTGCGGGGTAGGGGTGGGCAGTATTTT
NA	NA	TRBJ1-4	TRBV6-5	CASSSFKGRTF	TGTGCCAGCAGTTCTTTTAAGGGGAGGACTTTT
TRBD1	NA	TRBJ1-1	TRBV2	CASRGTAMNTEAFF	TGTGCCAGCAGGGGGACAGCCATGAACACTGAAGCTTTCTTT
TRBD2	NA	TRBJ2-5	TRBV2	CASSSSGRRGTQYF	TGTGCCAGCAGTTCTAGCGGGAGACGGGGGACCCAGTACTTC
NA	NA	TRBJ1-3	TRBV5-6	CASSFGSSGNTIYF	TGTGCCAGCAGCTTTGGGAGCTCTGGAAACACCATATATTTT
NA	few	TRBJ2-4	TRBV19	CASSIGKGNRGKNIQYF	TGTGCCAGTAGTATAGGCAAAGGAAACCGAGGGAAAAACATTCAGTACTTC
TRBD2	NA	TRBJ2-6	TRBV24-1	CATSASGRQGNSGANVLTF	TGTGCCACCTCGGCTAGCGGGAGGCAAGGAAACTCTGGGGCCAACGTCCTGACTTTC
TRBD1	NA	TRBJ1-1	TRBV3-1/TRBV3-2	CASSQAGTGDTEAFF	TGTGCCAGCAGCCAAGCTGGGACAGGGGACACTGAAGCTTTCTTT
NA	NA	TRBJ1-5	TRBV6-2/TRBV6-3	CASSHGTREHF	TGTGCCAGCAGCCATGGGACAAGGGAGCATTTT
NA	NA	TRBJ1-1	TRBV15	CAVGRSETEAFF	TGTGCTGTTGGTCGTTCTGAGACTGAAGCTTTCTTT
NA	NA	TRBJ1-1	TRBV2	CASKQGEVNTEAFF	TGTGCCAGCAAACAGGGCGAGGTGAACACTGAAGCTTTCTTT
NA	NA	TRBJ2-3	TRBV24-1	CATSPSASTDTQYF	TGTGCCACCTCCCCCAGTGCTAGCACAGATACGCAGTATTTT
NA	NA	TRBJ1-1	TRBV27	CASSLSAGLANTEAFF	TGTGCCAGCAGTTTATCGGCAGGGCTGGCGAACACTGAAGCTTTCTTT
TRBD2	NA	TRBJ2-1	TRBV7-7	CASSPLAGSNEQFF	TGTGCTAGCAGCCCCCTAGCGGGAAGCAATGAGCAGTTCTTC
TRBD2	NA	TRBJ2-7	TRBV11-3	CASSSLGLAGGYEQYF	TGTGCCAGCAGCTCACTTGGACTAGCGGGAGGGTACGAGCAGTACTTC
NA	once	TRBJ2-1	TRBV5-1	CASSPGGELARLYEQFF	TGCGCCAGCAGCCCGGGCGGAGAGCTAGCGAGATTGTATGAGCAGTTCTTC
TRBD2	NA	TRBJ2-3	TRBV9	CASSPLAGGGDTQYF	TGTGCCAGCAGCCCTCTAGCGGGAGGTGGGGATACGCAGTATTTT
NA	NA	TRBJ2-7	TRBV12-3/TRBV12-4	CASSFTGIYEQYF	TGTGCCAGCAGTTTCACAGGGATTTACGAGCAGTACTTC
NA	NA	TRBJ1-2	TRBV3-1/TRBV3-2	CASSQDERYGYTF	TGTGCCAGCAGCCAAGATGAACGGTATGGCTACACCTTC
NA	NA	TRBJ1-1	TRBV19	CATSGGAEAFF	TGTGCCACCTCTGGAGGCGCTGAAGCTTTCTTT
TRBD2	NA	TRBJ2-5	TRBV29-1	CSVGLRLAPQETQYF	TGCAGCGTGGGGTTGAGACTAGCTCCCCAAGAGACCCAGTACTTC
NA	NA	TRBJ2-3	TRBV7-9	CASSYHNRGDTQYF	TGTGCCAGCAGCTATCACAACCGGGGAGATACGCAGTATTTT
TRBD1	NA	TRBJ1-2	TRBV24-1	CATSDPGQGVYGYTF	TGTGCCACCAGTGACCCGGGACAGGGGGTTTATGGCTACACCTTC
NA	NA	TRBJ2-7	TRBV2	CASSATGEGEQYF	TGTGCCAGCAGTGCGACAGGGGAGGGCGAGCAGTACTTC